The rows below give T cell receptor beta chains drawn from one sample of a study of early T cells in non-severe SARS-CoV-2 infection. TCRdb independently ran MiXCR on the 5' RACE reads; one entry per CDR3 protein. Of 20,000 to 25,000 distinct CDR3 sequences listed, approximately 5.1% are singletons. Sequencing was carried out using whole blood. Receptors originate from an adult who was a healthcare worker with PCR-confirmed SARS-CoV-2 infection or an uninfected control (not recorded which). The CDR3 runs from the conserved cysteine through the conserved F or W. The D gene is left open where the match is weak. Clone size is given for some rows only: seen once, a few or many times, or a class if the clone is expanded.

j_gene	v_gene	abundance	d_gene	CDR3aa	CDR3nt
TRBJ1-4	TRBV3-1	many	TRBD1	CASSRQSGGAGEKLFF	TGTGCCAGCAGCCGCCAATCAGGGGGCGCGGGTGAAAAACTGTTTTTT
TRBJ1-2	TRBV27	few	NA	CASRDAHRGYTF	TGTGCCAGCCGGGACGCCCATCGGGGCTACACCTTC
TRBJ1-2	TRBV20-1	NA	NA	CSANPVRFNGYTF	TGCAGTGCTAACCCAGTTCGGTTCAATGGCTACACCTTC
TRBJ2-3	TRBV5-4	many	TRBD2	CASSYEASGGPPGTDTQYF	TGTGCCAGCAGCTATGAGGCTAGCGGGGGGCCCCCAGGCACAGATACGCAGTATTTT
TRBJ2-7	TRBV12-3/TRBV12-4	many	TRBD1	CASSLMGRGFNEQYF	TGTGCCAGCAGTCTTATGGGCAGGGGGTTCAACGAGCAGTACTTC
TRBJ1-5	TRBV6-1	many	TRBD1	CASSIGTGNQPQHF	TGTGCCAGCAGTATCGGGACAGGCAATCAGCCCCAGCATTTT
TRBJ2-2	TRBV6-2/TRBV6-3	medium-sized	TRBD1	CASSSGQGVITGELFF	TGTGCCAGCAGTTCGGGACAGGGGGTGATCACCGGGGAGCTGTTTTTT
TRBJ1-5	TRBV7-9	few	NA	CASSLSNQPQHF	TGTGCCAGCAGCTTAAGCAATCAGCCCCAGCATTTT
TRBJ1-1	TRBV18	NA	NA	CASSPQGRMNTEAFF	TGTGCCAGCTCACCCCAGGGACGGATGAACACTGAAGCTTTCTTT
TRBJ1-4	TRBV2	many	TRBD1	CASDLDRASRGIF	TGTGCCAGCGATCTGGACAGGGCCTCGCGTGGGATTTTT
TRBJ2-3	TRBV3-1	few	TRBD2	CASSQGSLLAGGRDTQYF	TGTGCCAGCAGCCAAGGTTCTCTCCTAGCGGGGGGCCGCGATACGCAGTATTTT
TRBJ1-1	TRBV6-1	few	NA	CASSLKRGTEAFF	TGTGCCAGCAGTTTGAAAAGGGGCACTGAAGCTTTCTTT
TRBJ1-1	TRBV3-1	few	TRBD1	CASSPDRETEAFF	TGTGCCAGCAGTCCCGACAGGGAGACTGAAGCTTTCTTT
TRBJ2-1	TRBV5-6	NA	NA	CASTPGGVSYNEQFF	TGTGCCAGCACCCCCGGTGGAGTGTCCTACAATGAGCAGTTCTTC
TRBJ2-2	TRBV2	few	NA	CASSKTGNTGELFF	TGTGCCAGCTCTAAAACGGGGAACACCGGGGAGCTGTTTTTT
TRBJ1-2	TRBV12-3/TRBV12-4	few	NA	CASSFPDGYGYTF	TGTGCCAGCAGTTTTCCGGACGGTTATGGCTACACCTTC
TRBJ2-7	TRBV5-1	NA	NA	CASSFTREGEQYF	TGCGCCAGCAGCTTTACCAGGGAAGGCGAGCAGTACTTC
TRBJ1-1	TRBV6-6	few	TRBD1	CASSYSGQLNTEAFF	TGTGCCAGCAGTTACTCGGGACAGTTGAACACTGAAGCTTTCTTT
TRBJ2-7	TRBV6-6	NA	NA	CASSSGRDTYEQYF	TGTGCCAGCAGTTCCGGGCGTGACACCTACGAGCAGTACTTC
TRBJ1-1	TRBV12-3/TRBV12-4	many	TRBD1	CASSLRQGGGNTEAFF	TGTGCCAGCAGTTTAAGACAGGGTGGGGGGAACACTGAAGCTTTCTTT
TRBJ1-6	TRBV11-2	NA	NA	CASSFRTRYNSPLHF	TGTGCCAGCAGCTTCAGGACGAGATATAATTCACCCCTCCACTTT
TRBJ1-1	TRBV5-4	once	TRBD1	CASTGWDSKIMNTEAFF	TGTGCCAGCACCGGGTGGGACAGCAAGATTATGAACACTGAAGCTTTCTTT